The 13 T cell receptor beta chains reported below all come from one sample, sequenced in a study of T cell repertoires in cytomegalovirus infection. TCRdb itself ran the reads through MiXCR, one entry per CDR3 protein. The sample has around 300,000 distinct CDR3 sequences, roughly 21% seen once; the top ten hold approximately 20%. The antigens for these receptors are not known. The sample in question was cultured PBMCs, obtained from culture after CMV antigen stimulation. The source is a human donor in good health (CMV status not recorded). Some clones in this sample may be carry-over from other donors' samples.

The chain carries TRBV6-2 or TRBV6-3 and TRBJ2-2; 8 bases map to TRBD2. The CDR3 loop spans 17 amino acids. Trimming took 7 bases from V and 3 from J; bases not matched to a gene: 13. Germline-derived CDR1 and CDR2 are MNHEY and SVGEGT. The CDR3 region has the DNA TGTGCCAGCACTAGCGGGTCCCCAACCCGCCACACCGGGGAGCTGTTTTTT. It codes for CASTSGSPTRHTGELFF.

This rearrangement joins TRBV9 to TRBJ2-2, with a tentative D call TRBD1 (5 bases). The germline V and J ends were trimmed by 0 bases and 9 bases, with 12 bases remaining between them. The V gene's germline CDR1 is SGDLS and CDR2 YYNGEE. The CDR3 runs to 14 residues. The CDR3 nucleotides are TGTGCCAGCAGCGTAGGGATCAGGGAACGGGAGCTGTTTTTT. The encoded protein is CASSVGIRERELFF.

This chain connects TRBV4-3 to TRBJ2-1; D may correspond to TRBD1 or TRBD2 (6 bases each). The V and J ends lost 0 bases and 7 bases respectively, with 16 bases between them. Looked up from germline, CDR1 is LGHNA and CDR2 is YSLEER. The CDR3 contains 16 residues. CDR3 bases: TGCGCCAGCAGCCAAGATCCCAGGGGTGGGAGGAATGAGCAGTTCTTC. Translation: CASSQDPRGGRNEQFF.

This chain joins TRBV7-2 and TRBJ2-1; maybe TRBD2 (5 bases). V lost 1 base to trimming and J lost 8 bases, with 15 bases between them. Per germline, CDR1 SGHTA and CDR2 FQGNSA. The CDR3 runs 15 residues. CDR3: CASSLGGPLSDEQFF. The CDR3 DNA sequence: TGTGCCAGCAGCTTAGGAGGGCCTCTCTCGGATGAGCAGTTCTTC.

In this sample, this clonotype turned up a few times. The V and J genes are TRBV12-3 or TRBV12-4 and TRBJ1-2, with a possible D match to TRBD1 (5 bases). Trimming pared 3 bases from V and 4 bases from J, leaving 12 bases between. This CDR3 has 14 residues. DNA for the CDR3: TGTGCCAGCAGTTTTTTTGACAGAATCTATGGCTACACCTTC. This gives the protein CASSFFDRIYGYTF.

The rearrangement joins TRBV30 to TRBJ1-4, with TRBD1 as a possible D gene (5 bases). This CDR3 contains 12 residues. V was clipped by 2 bases and J by 10 bases, with 11 bases between them. Germline CDR1 and CDR2: GTSNPN and SVGIG (reference sequence). CDR3: CAWSRDPRKLFF. The DNA of the CDR3 is TGTGCCTGGAGTAGGGACCCTCGAAAACTGTTTTTT.

Only a few counts were recorded for this clonotype. This chain joins TRBV27 and TRBJ1-6, with D possibly TRBD1 on 5 matching bases. This CDR3 is built from 14 residues. Germline CDR1 and CDR2: MNHEY and SMNVEV (reference sequence). Trimming removed 5 bases from V and 7 bases from J, with 12 bases in between. The CDR3 loop reads CASSPRKGNSPLHF. DNA of the CDR3: TGTGCCAGCAGTCCCCGGAAGGGGAATTCACCCCTCCACTTT.

The chain couples TRBV6-1 to TRBJ1-1, with 10 bases identical to TRBD1. This CDR3 region has 14 residues. Germline CDR1 is MNHNS and CDR2 is SASEGT. V was pared by 5 bases and J by 4 bases, with 4 bases of the junction left unmatched. CDR3: CASSYGTGATEAFF. CDR3 DNA: TGTGCCAGCAGTTACGGGACAGGGGCCACTGAAGCTTTCTTT.

This clonotype was observed a few times. V and J are TRBV7-9 and TRBJ2-5; TRBD2 might be the D (6 bases). V dropped 3 bases and J dropped 3 bases, with 11 bases sitting between them. The CDR3 loop spans 14 amino acids. CDR1 and CDR2 from the germline V gene are SEHNR and FQNEAQ (reference sequence). The CDR3 region is CASSFGGNKETQYF. CDR3 nucleotides: TGTGCCAGCAGCTTTGGCGGGAACAAAGAGACCCAGTACTTC.

This chain connects TRBV5-4 to TRBJ2-5; maybe TRBD2 (6 bases). The V and J ends lost 4 bases and 1 base respectively, with 17 bases between them. The CDR3 length is 16 residues. Looked up from germline, CDR1 is SGHNT and CDR2 is YYREEE (reference sequence). In nucleotides, the CDR3 is TGTGCCAGCAGCCGGGGGTCCGCGGGACCCCAAGAGACCCAGTACTTC. Protein: CASSRGSAGPQETQYF.

The V call is TRBV29-1, the J call TRBJ2-1, with D tentatively TRBD1 (5 bases). Looked up from germline, CDR1 is SQVTM and CDR2 is ANQGSEA. Deletions cut 7 bases from V and 12 bases from J, with 7 bases between. CDR3 length: 8 amino acids. The CDR3 is CSGGGQFF. The CDR3 DNA is TGCAGCGGGGGCGGGCAGTTCTTC.

This clonotype was seen at least ten times. The J gene is TRBJ2-5, the V gene TRBV7-2; 7 bases line up with TRBD2. Germline assignment: CDR1 SGHTA and CDR2 FQGNSA. V gave up 3 bases and J gave up 2 bases; unmatched junction bases: 6. The CDR3 has 15 amino acids. CDR3 in amino acids: CASSFNQGGQETQYF. DNA for the CDR3: TGTGCCAGCAGCTTCAACCAGGGAGGGCAAGAGACCCAGTACTTC.

V usage is TRBV30 and J usage is TRBJ1-1, with 9 bases that match TRBD1. The CDR3 contains 17 residues. CDR1 and CDR2 (germline): GTSNPN, SVGIG (reference sequence). Trimming took 0 bases from V and 0 from J; bases not matched to a gene: 8. The CDR3 loop is CAWSVQRQGVMNTEAFF. CDR3 in DNA: TGTGCCTGGAGTGTACAGCGACAGGGGGTAATGAACACTGAAGCTTTCTTT.